This record concerns one T cell receptor beta chain sequence. The sample comes from a study of blood T cell repertoires in COVID-19. Study as a whole: Researchers got acute and convalescent COVID-19 samples from the United States, Italy and Spain. T cells, B-cell-depleted T cells, or PBMCs supplied cDNA or gDNA.

Generated by immunoSEQ multiplex PCR, the TCRdb table keeps only in-frame clones and is missing some. Here the sample spans 200,000 to 250,000 clones, roughly 86% being singletons. CDR1 and CDR2 (germline): SNHLY, FYNNEI. This CDR3 is 16 amino acids long. V lost 7 bases and J 4 bases, leaving 19 bases between the germline ends. The receptor comes from a woman in her twenties or thirties who had recovered from COVID-19. The V and J genes are TRBV2 and TRBJ2-2; a possible D gene is TRBD2 (7 bases). The sequencing input was peripheral blood. The CDR3 sequence is CASKAGVIAGTGELFF. As DNA, the CDR3 is TGTGCCAGCAAGGCAGGGGTTATAGCGGGCACCGGGGAGCTGTTTTTT.